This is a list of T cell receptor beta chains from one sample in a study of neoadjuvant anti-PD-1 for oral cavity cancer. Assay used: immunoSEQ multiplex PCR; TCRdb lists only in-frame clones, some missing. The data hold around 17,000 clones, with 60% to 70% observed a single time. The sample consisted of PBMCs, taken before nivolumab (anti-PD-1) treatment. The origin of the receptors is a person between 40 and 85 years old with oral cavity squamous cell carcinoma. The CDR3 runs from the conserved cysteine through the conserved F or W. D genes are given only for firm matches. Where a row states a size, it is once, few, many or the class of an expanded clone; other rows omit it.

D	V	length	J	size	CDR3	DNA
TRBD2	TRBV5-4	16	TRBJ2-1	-	CASSRGLATSYNEQFF	TGTGCCAGCAGCAGGGGACTAGCGACCTCCTACAATGAGCAGTTCTTC
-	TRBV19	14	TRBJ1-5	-	CASRVGGSNQPQHF	TGTGCCAGTAGAGTGGGCGGAAGCAATCAGCCCCAGCATTTT
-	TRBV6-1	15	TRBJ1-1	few	CASTRTEPMNTEAFF	TGTGCCAGCACTAGAACGGAGCCTATGAACACTGAAGCTTTCTTT
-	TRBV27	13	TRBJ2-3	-	CATSTSMTDTQYF	TGTGCTACTTCAACTAGCATGACAGATACGCAGTATTTT
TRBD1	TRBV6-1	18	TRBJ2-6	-	CASSEDPAGGTGANVLTF	TGTGCCAGCAGTGAAGACCCGGCAGGGGGAACTGGGGCCAACGTCCTGACTTTC
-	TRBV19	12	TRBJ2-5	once	CASSIAGETQYF	TGTGCCAGTAGTATAGCCGGGGAGACCCAGTACTTC
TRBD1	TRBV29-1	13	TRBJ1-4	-	CSVGTGGSEKLFF	TGCAGCGTCGGGACAGGGGGGAGCGAAAAACTGTTTTTT
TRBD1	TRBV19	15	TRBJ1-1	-	CASSTQNRGSTEAFF	TGTGCCAGTAGTACCCAAAACAGGGGCTCGACTGAAGCTTTCTTT
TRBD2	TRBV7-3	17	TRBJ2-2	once	CASSFRLAGGPSGELFF	TGTGCCAGCAGCTTTAGACTAGCGGGAGGGCCGTCCGGGGAGCTGTTTTTT
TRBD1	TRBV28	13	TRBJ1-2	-	CASSTQGDYGYTF	TGTGCCAGCAGCACACAGGGGGACTATGGCTACACCTTC
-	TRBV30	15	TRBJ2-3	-	CAWSPVGQGTDTQYF	TGTGCCTGGAGCCCCGTTGGGCAGGGGACAGATACGCAGTATTTT
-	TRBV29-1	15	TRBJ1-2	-	CSVETPTVANYGYTF	TGCAGCGTTGAAACCCCGACAGTAGCTAACTATGGCTACACCTTC
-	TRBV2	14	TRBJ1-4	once	CAAGGRTTNEKLFF	TGTGCCGCCGGAGGACGCACAACTAATGAAAAACTGTTTTTT
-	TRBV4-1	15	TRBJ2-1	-	CASSQDHTNYNEQFF	TGCGCCAGCAGCCAAGATCATACAAATTACAATGAGCAGTTCTTC
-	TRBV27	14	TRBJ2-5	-	CASSSPIKGETQYF	TGTGCCAGCAGTTCCCCCATTAAAGGGGAGACCCAGTACTTC
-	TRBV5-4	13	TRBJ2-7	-	CASSLPGIYEQYF	TGTGCCAGCAGCTTGCCAGGGATCTACGAGCAGTACTTC
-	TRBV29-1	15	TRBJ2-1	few	CSVEGGQLDLNEQFF	TGCAGCGTTGAAGGAGGTCAGCTTGATCTCAATGAGCAGTTCTTC
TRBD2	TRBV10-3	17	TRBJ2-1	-	CAIGEGLAGVTANEQFF	TGTGCCATCGGGGAGGGACTAGCGGGAGTTACCGCAAATGAGCAGTTCTTC
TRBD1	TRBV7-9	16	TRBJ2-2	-	CASSPGQGVYTGELFF	TGTGCCAGCAGCCCGGGACAGGGGGTTTACACCGGGGAGCTGTTTTTT
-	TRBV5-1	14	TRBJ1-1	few	CASSLTAVNTEAFF	TGCGCCAGCAGCTTGACAGCCGTGAACACTGAAGCTTTCTTT
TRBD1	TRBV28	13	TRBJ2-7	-	CAILGQAHGEQYF	TGTGCCATCCTCGGACAGGCCCACGGAGAGCAGTACTTC
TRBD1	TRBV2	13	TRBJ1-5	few	CASAGQGSQPQHF	TGTGCCAGCGCAGGACAGGGCAGTCAGCCCCAGCATTTT
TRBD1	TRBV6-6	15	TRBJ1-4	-	CASGDRGRSDEKLFF	TGTGCCAGCGGTGACAGGGGCCGAAGTGATGAAAAACTGTTTTTT
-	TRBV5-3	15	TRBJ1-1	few	CARSLSPPGTTEAFF	TGTGCCAGAAGCTTGTCCCCCCCGGGGACCACTGAAGCTTTCTTT
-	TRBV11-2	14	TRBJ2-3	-	CASSLGTTGDTQYF	TGTGCCAGCAGCTTGGGAACGACCGGGGATACGCAGTATTTT
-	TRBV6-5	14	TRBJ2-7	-	CASSYGRGHYEQYF	TGTGCCAGCAGTTACGGGAGGGGGCACTACGAGCAGTACTTC
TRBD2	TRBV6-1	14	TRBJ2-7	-	CASSDGTSGYEQYF	TGTGCCAGCAGTGACGGGACTAGCGGATACGAGCAGTACTTC
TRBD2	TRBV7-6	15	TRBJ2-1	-	CASSYLAGGSNEQFF	TGTGCCAGCAGCTATCTAGCGGGAGGATCCAATGAGCAGTTCTTC
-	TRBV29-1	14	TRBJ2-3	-	CSVEEGARIDTQYF	TGCAGCGTTGAAGAGGGGGCGCGCATAGATACGCAGTATTTT
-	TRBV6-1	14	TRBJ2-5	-	CASSPNPNQETQYF	TGTGCCAGCAGCCCGAATCCGAACCAAGAGACCCAGTACTTC
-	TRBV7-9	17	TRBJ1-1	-	CASSSRPRFDRNTEAFF	TGTGCCAGCAGCTCCAGGCCCAGGTTCGACAGGAACACTGAAGCTTTCTTT
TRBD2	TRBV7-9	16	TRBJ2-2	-	CASSQGTSGYTGELFF	TGTGCCAGCAGCCAAGGGACTAGCGGGTACACCGGGGAGCTGTTTTTT
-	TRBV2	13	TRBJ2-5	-	CASSGLGQETQYF	TGTGCCTCCTCCGGACTGGGCCAAGAGACCCAGTACTTC
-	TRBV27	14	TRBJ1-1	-	CASRPWEANTEAFF	TGTGCCAGCAGACCCTGGGAGGCGAACACTGAAGCTTTCTTT
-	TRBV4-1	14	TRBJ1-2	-	CASSQDWAGRGYTF	TGCGCCAGCAGCCAAGACTGGGCAGGCCGGGGCTACACCTTC
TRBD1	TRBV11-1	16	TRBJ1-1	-	CASSSQGAKMNTEAFF	TGTGCCAGCAGCTCTCAGGGGGCTAAGATGAACACTGAAGCTTTCTTT
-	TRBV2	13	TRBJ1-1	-	CASNLLRLAGAFF	TGTGCCAGCAACCTTCTGAGGTTAGCCGGAGCTTTCTTT
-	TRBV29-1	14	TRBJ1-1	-	CSVEKTQGNTEAFF	TGCAGCGTTGAAAAAACACAGGGGAACACTGAAGCTTTCTTT
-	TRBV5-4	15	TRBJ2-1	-	CASSLGTPTYNEQFF	TGTGCCAGCAGCTTGGGGACACCTACTTACAATGAGCAGTTCTTC
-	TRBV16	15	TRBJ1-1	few	CASSRNRAQDTEAFF	TGTGCCAGCAGCCGAAACAGGGCCCAGGACACTGAAGCTTTCTTT
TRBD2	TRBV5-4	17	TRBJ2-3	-	CASSLYLAGASTDTQYF	TGTGCCAGCAGCTTGTATTTAGCGGGAGCTAGCACAGATACGCAGTATTTT
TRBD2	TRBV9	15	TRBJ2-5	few	CASSTSGSPQETQYF	TGTGCCAGCAGCACTAGCGGGAGCCCACAAGAGACCCAGTACTTC
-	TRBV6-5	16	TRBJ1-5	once	CASSSRGGASNQPQHF	TGTGCCAGCAGTTCCCGGGGGGGGGCTAGCAATCAGCCCCAGCATTTT
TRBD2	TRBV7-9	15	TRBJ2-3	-	CASSYLAASTDTQYF	TGTGCCAGCAGCTATCTAGCGGCTAGCACAGATACGCAGTATTTT
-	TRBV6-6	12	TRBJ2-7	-	CASGWDSSEQYF	TGTGCCAGCGGGTGGGACTCCAGCGAGCAGTACTTC
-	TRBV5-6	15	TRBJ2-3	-	CASSFGQMSTDTQYF	TGTGCCAGCAGCTTTGGACAGATGAGCACAGATACGCAGTATTTT
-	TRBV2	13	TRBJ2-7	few	CASSAARIYEQYF	TGTGCCAGCAGTGCGGCCAGAATATACGAGCAGTACTTC
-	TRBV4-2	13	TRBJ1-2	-	CASSQDGWGGYTF	TGTGCCAGCAGCCAAGATGGGTGGGGTGGCTACACCTTC
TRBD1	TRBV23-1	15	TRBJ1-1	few	CAFLPRQGGNTEAFF	TGCGCCTTCCTACCCCGACAGGGAGGAAACACTGAAGCTTTCTTT
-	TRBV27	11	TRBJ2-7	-	CASSIGNEQYF	TGTGCCAGCAGTATAGGTAACGAGCAGTACTTC
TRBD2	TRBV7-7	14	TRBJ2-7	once	CASSLAGGSYEQYF	TGTGCTAGCAGCTTAGCGGGGGGCTCCTACGAGCAGTACTTC
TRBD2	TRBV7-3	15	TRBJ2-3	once	CASSFSGSGTDTQYF	TGTGCCAGCAGCTTTAGCGGGAGTGGCACAGATACGCAGTATTTT
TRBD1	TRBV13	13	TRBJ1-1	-	CASSGQGNTEAFF	TGTGCCAGCAGCGGACAGGGGAACACTGAAGCTTTCTTT
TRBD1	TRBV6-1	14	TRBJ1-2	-	CASSNTGDLYGYTF	TGTGCCAGCAGTAATACAGGGGATCTCTATGGCTACACCTTC
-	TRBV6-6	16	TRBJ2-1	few	CASSSQGGRVGNEQFF	TGTGCCAGCAGTTCCCAGGGTGGGCGGGTTGGCAATGAGCAGTTCTTC
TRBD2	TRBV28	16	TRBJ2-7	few	CASSPPPTSGSHEQYF	TGTGCCAGCAGTCCGCCCCCTACTAGCGGAAGTCACGAGCAGTACTTC
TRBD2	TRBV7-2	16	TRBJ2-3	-	CASGIAGAGNTDTQYF	TGTGCCAGCGGAATAGCGGGAGCGGGCAACACAGATACGCAGTATTTT